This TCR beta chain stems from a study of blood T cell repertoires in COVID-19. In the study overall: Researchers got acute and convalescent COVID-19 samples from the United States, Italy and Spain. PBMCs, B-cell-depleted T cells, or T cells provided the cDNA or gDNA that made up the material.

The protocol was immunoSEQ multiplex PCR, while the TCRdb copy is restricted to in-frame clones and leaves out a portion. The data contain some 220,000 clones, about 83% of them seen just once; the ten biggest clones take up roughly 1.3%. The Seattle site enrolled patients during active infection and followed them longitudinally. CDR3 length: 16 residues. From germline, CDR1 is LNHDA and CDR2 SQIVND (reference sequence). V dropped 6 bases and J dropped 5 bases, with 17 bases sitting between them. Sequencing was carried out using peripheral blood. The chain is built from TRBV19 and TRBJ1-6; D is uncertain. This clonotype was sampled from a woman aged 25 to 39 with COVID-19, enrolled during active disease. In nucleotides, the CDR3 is TGTGCCAGTAGCCAAAGCCGGGTAGTGGATAATTCACCCCTCCACTTT. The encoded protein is CASSQSRVVDNSPLHF.